This TCR beta chain was sequenced during a study of neoadjuvant nivolumab and ipilimumab in lung cancer. J lost 0 bases, V lost 5 bases, and 2 bases had no gene match. The length of the CDR3 is 14 residues. Germline-derived CDR1 and CDR2 are SGHKS and YYEKEE (reference sequence). The sample holds one count of this clone. Profiling relied on immunoSEQ multiplex PCR, and the TCRdb table lists in-frame clones only, not all of them. The table has about 38,000 clones, 89% seen once; the top ten hold more than 3%. The TCR sequence derives from an adult with non-small cell lung cancer. The sample consisted of peripheral blood, taken before neoadjuvant nivolumab, alone or with ipilimumab. The gene calls are TRBV5-5 and TRBJ2-3; TRBD2 agrees at 8 bases. CDR3 residues: CASSSGTSTDTQYF. The CDR3 bases are TGTGCCAGCAGTAGCGGGACTAGCACAGATACGCAGTATTTT. Filled out from reference TRBV5-5 and TRBJ2-3, the complete variable domain reads DAGVTQSPTHLIKTRGQQVTLRCSPISGHKSVSWYQQVLGQGPQFIFQYYEKEERGRGNFPDRFSARQFPNYSSELNVNALLLGDSALYLCASSSGTSTDTQYFGPGTRLTVL.